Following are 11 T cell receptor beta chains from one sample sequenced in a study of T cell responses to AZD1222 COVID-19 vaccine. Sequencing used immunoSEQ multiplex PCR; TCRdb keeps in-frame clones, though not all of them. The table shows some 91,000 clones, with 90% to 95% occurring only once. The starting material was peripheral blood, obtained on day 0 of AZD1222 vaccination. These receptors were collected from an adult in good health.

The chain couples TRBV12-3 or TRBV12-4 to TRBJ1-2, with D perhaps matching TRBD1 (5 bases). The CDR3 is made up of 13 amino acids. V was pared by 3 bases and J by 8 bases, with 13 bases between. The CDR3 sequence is CASSFIQGRGYTF. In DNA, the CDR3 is TGTGCCAGCAGTTTCATCCAGGGACGGGGCTACACCTTC.

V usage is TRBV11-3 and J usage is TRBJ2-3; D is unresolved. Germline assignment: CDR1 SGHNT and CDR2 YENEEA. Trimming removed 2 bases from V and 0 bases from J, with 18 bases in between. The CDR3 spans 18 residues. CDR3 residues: CASSLSFRDLPSTDTQYF. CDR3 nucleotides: TGTGCCAGCAGCTTATCGTTCCGTGACCTGCCGAGCACAGATACGCAGTATTTT. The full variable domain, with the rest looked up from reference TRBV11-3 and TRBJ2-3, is EAGVVQSPRYKIIEKKQPVAFWCNPISGHNTLYWYLQNLGQGPELLIRYENEEAVDDSQLPKDRFSAERLKGVDSTLKIQPAELGDSAVYLCASSLSFRDLPSTDTQYFGPGTRLTVL.

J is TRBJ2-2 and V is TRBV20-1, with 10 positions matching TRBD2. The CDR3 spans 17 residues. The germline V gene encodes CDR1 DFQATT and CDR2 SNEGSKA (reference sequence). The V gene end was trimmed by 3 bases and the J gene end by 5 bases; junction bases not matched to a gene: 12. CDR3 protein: CSASGLAGGRGTGELFF. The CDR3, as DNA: TGCAGTGCTAGTGGGTTAGCGGGGGGCCGGGGTACCGGGGAGCTGTTTTTT.

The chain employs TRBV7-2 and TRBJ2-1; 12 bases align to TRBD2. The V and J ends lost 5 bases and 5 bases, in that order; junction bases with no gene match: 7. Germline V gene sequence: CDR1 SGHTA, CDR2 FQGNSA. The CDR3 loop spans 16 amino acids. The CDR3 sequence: CASSPRLAGDHNEQFF. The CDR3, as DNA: TGTGCCAGCAGCCCGCGACTAGCGGGGGACCACAATGAGCAGTTCTTC.

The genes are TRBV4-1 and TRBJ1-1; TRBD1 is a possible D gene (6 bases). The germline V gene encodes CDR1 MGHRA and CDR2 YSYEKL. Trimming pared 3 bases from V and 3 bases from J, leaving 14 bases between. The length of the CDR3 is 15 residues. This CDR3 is CASSQDGGLDTEAFF. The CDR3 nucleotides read TGCGCCAGCAGCCAGGATGGGGGGCTAGACACTGAAGCTTTCTTT.

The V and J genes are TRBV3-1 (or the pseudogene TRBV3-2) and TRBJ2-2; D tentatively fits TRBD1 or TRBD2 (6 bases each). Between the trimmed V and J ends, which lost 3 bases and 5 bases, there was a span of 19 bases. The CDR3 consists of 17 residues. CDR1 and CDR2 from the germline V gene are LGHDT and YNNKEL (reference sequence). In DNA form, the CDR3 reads TGTGCCAGCAGCCAGGGCAGGGGAGGTTTAGTGACCGGGGAGCTGTTTTTT. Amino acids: CASSQGRGGLVTGELFF.

Here the CDR3 DNA reads TGCGCCAGCAGCCACGGGGTAGTAGCGGACGAGACCCAGTACTTC. Translation: CASSHGVVADETQYF. The chain couples TRBV4-3 to TRBJ2-5, with D maybe TRBD2 (6 bases). CDR3 length: 15 amino acids. V dropped 3 bases and J dropped 5 bases, with 16 bases sitting between them. Germline assignment: CDR1 LGHNA and CDR2 YSLEER.

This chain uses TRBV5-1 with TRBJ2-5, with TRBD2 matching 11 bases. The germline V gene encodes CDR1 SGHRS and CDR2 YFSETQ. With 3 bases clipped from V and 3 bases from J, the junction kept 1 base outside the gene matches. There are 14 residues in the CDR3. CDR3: CASSSGLAEETQYF. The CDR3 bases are TGCGCCAGCAGCTCGGGACTAGCGGAAGAGACCCAGTACTTC.

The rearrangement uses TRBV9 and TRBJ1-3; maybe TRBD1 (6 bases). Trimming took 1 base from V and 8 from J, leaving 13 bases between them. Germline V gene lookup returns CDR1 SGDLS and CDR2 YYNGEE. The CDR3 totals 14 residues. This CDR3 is CASSVRGEGDTIYF. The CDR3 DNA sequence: TGTGCCAGCAGCGTAAGGGGGGAAGGAGACACCATATATTTT. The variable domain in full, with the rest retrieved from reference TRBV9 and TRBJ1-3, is DSGVTQTPKHLITATGQRVTLRCSPRSGDLSVYWYQQSLDQGLQFLIQYYNGEERAKGNILERFSAQQFPDLHSELNLSSLELGDSALYFCASSVRGEGDTIYFGEGSWLTVV.

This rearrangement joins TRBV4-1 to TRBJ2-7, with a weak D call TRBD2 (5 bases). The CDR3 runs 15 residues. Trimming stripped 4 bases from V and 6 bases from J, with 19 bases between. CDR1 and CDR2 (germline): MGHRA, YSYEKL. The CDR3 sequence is CASSPLPGFDVEQYF. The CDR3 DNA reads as TGCGCCAGCAGCCCCCTACCGGGGTTTGATGTCGAGCAGTACTTC.

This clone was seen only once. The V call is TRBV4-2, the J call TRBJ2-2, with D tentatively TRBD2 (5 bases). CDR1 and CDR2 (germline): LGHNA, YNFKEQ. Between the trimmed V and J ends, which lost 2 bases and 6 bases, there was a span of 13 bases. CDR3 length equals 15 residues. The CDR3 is CASSQSPPGSGELFF. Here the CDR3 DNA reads TGTGCCAGCAGCCAAAGCCCTCCGGGGTCCGGGGAGCTGTTTTTT.